This T cell receptor (beta chain) derives from a study of blood T cell repertoires in COVID-19. Study as a whole: Acute and convalescent COVID-19 samples came from the United States, Italy and Spain.

TCRdb's copy holds only in-frame clones and misses some; the assay was immunoSEQ multiplex PCR. Among 69,000 or so clones listed, approximately 80% were seen once. Germline CDR1 is GTSNPN and CDR2 is SVGIG (reference sequence). The length of the CDR3 is 15 residues. V was trimmed by 4 bases and J by 5 bases, leaving 20 bases between them. Sequenced: peripheral blood. This clonotype was obtained from a man between 50 and 59 years old with COVID-19, enrolled during active disease. The chain uses TRBV30 and TRBJ2-5; D may be TRBD2 (6 bases). In DNA, the CDR3 is TGTGCCTGGAAAATAAGGGGACTCATCGGGGAGACCCAGTACTTC. Protein sequence: CAWKIRGLIGETQYF.